This T cell receptor (beta chain) is from a study of blood T cell repertoires in COVID-19. Study details: Material from acute and convalescent COVID-19 was sourced from the United States, Italy and Spain. T cells, B-cell-depleted T cells, or PBMCs provided the cDNA or gDNA that served as material.

As originally analysed: Reference gene primer amplification gave nucleated cell count estimates. Clones were sequenced by immunoSEQ multiplex PCR, and TCRdb holds only the in-frame ones, with some missing. That table gives V, J and clone size, and the DNA gave D and trimming. The sample lists more than 95,000 clones, roughly 90% occurring once. The CDR3 has 15 residues. The V segment lost 1 base and the J segment 1 base; nucleotides outside the gene matches: 1. Germline CDR1 and CDR2: SGHDT and YYEEEE. Sequencing was done on a sample of peripheral blood. J is TRBJ1-4 and V is TRBV5-6, with TRBD1 identical over 7 bases. This receptor was obtained from a man between 65 and 85 years old who had recovered from COVID-19. CDR3 bases: TGTGCCAGCAGCTTGTGGACAGGAACTAATGAAAAACTGTTTTTT. Protein product: CASSLWTGTNEKLFF.